This T cell receptor beta chain was sequenced for a study of OX40 agonist ivuxolimab in advanced cancers. With regard to the full study: Ivuxolimab, which targeted the costimulatory receptor OX40 (CD134), was an agonistic, fully human IgG2 monoclonal antibody. Intravenous ivuxolimab was administered to patients every 2 weeks at six dose levels: 0.01, 0.1, 0.3, 1.5, 3 and 10 mg/kg. Of the roughly 52 dose-escalation patients, hepatocellular carcinoma was present in approximately 20, melanoma in around 15, renal cell carcinoma in 9 and head and neck cancer in 9. A male proportion of around 83% and a mean age of roughly 55 years, ranging from 23 to 79, were recorded for the dose-escalation cohort. Prior anti-PD-1, anti-PD-L1 or anti-CTLA-4 therapy was permitted, and checkpoint inhibitors had been received by approximately 39% of dose-escalation patients. Partial responses occurred in three dose-escalation patients: two with cutaneous melanoma and one with hepatocellular carcinoma. Peripheral TCRbeta sequencing was intended to test whether TCR sequence diversity was altered and clonal T-cell expansion was caused by ivuxolimab. The paper covers the monotherapy dose-escalation part of the phase I ivuxolimab trial, which included N of about 51 patients. On the study overall, not on this receptor specifically: At doses of 0.1 to 3.0 mg/kg, clonal expansion of both CD4+ and CD8+ blood T cells was observed from baseline to week 6. Low levels of normalized T-cell clonal expansion were also seen in some nonresponding patients. After ivuxolimab, expanded clones were on average more numerous among CD8+ T cells than among CD4+ T cells. Partial responders in the 0.1-3.0 mg/kg groups had among the lowest normalized peripheral clonal expansion, especially among CD8+ T cells. Which antigens the clonally expanded peripheral T cells were specific for was not determined.

For sequencing of the TCRbeta CDR3 region, genomic DNA was extracted from the sorted cells. TCRbeta CDR3 regions were sequenced using the immunoSEQ Assay. This immuneACCESS table, as held by TCRdb, lists in-frame sequences with V and J called but not all clones. Of the missing ones, under half trace to an unresolved V gene in checked studies; the others have no known cause. The sample data list about 59,000 clones, and more than 75% of these were observed just once. The ten largest clones add up to 0.37% of the sample. Note on this clone: The antigen this receptor binds is unknown. It has no much larger one-base neighbor in the sample; base qualities were not kept.

Including cysteine and phenylalanine, the CDR3 has 16 amino acids. Just CDR3 DNA is preserved here, 48 bases in frame from base 1. Looking up the germline V gene yields CDR1 MNHNS and CDR2 SASEGT. The V end loses 2 bases and the J end loses 6 bases, and a stretch of 17 bases separates them. Patients with autoimmune disease history or receiving systemic immunosuppression were excluded from the trial. Peripheral blood for TCR sequencing was drawn from every dose cohort at baseline, at cycle 4 day 1 and at cycle 7 day 1. Samples came from an open-label, multicenter, first-in-human phase I dose-escalation trial of ivuxolimab. Adults with locally advanced or metastatic head and neck squamous cell, hepatocellular, melanoma or renal cell carcinoma were enrolled in the trial. CD4+ and CD8+ T cells were sorted separately from peripheral blood before TCR sequencing.

The sequenced sample was CD4+ or CD8+ T cells sorted from blood, obtained in a trial of the OX40 agonist ivuxolimab. The rearranged chain carries TRBV6-1 and TRBJ1-5; tentative D gene TRBD1, with 5 bases matching. This sequence was found in an adult with an advanced solid tumor such as melanoma, head and neck, liver or kidney cancer. The CDR3 here reads CASSEQKWQGGQPQHF. The DNA sequence is given as TGTGCCAGCAGTGAACAAAAGTGGCAGGGTGGTCAGCCCCAGCATTTT.